This passage covers 16 T cell receptor beta chains from one sample sequenced in a study of T cell responses to AZD1222 COVID-19 vaccine. TCRdb's copy holds only in-frame clones and misses some; the assay was immunoSEQ multiplex PCR. The sample has more than 95,000 clones; around 90% are singletons. Sequenced material: peripheral blood, taken 28 days after the second AZD1222 dose. Source of these receptors: an adult who received the AZD1222 COVID-19 vaccine.

V gene TRBV6-2 or TRBV6-3 combines with J gene TRBJ1-1, with D possibly being TRBD1 (5 bases). The length of the CDR3 is 15 residues. Per the germline V gene, CDR1 is MNHEY and CDR2 is SVGEGT. V was clipped by 2 bases and J by 8 bases, with 18 bases between them. The CDR3 DNA follows: TGTGCCAGCAGTTACCCCATGGGGGGTTCCGTAGAAGCTTTCTTT. Encoded protein: CASSYPMGGSVEAFF.

The chain recombines TRBV28 with TRBJ2-3, with TRBD1 matching 9 bases. The CDR3 totals 13 residues. V lost 8 bases and J lost 6; bases outside the gene matches: 6. Germline CDR1 is MDHEN and CDR2 is SYDVKM. Written as DNA, the CDR3 is TGTGCCAGCGGGGACAGGGCCCGGGATACGCAGTATTTT. Amino acid sequence: CASGDRARDTQYF.

The chain couples TRBV18 to TRBJ1-4; D unclear. CDR1 KGHSH and CDR2 LQKENI come from the germline V gene. The CDR3 contains 13 residues. The V end lost 2 bases, the J end lost 5 bases, and 6 bases lay between the germline ends. The CDR3 nucleotides read TGTGCCAGCTCACCAAAAAGAAATGAAAAACTGTTTTTT. Translated: CASSPKRNEKLFF.

The rearrangement joins TRBV27 to TRBJ2-1, with D tentatively TRBD2 (5 bases). Germline lookup yields CDR1 MNHEY and CDR2 SMNVEV (reference sequence). The ends were cut back, 2 bases at V and 4 bases at J, with 12 bases in the middle. The CDR3 runs 15 residues. The CDR3 region is CASSLRESGYNEQFF. Here the CDR3 DNA reads TGTGCCAGCAGTTTAAGGGAGTCGGGGTACAATGAGCAGTTCTTC.

The chain couples TRBV18 to TRBJ2-5, with 11 bases matching TRBD2. Germline values: CDR1 KGHSH, CDR2 LQKENI. The CDR3 loop spans 17 amino acids. Trimming removed 4 bases from V and 0 bases from J; junction bases left unmatched: 7. The CDR3 region is CASSQLRLAGNQETQYF. DNA for the CDR3: TGTGCCAGCTCACAATTGCGACTAGCGGGGAACCAAGAGACCCAGTACTTC.

Here the CDR3 reads CASSPQGQGMNTEAFF. CDR3 bases: TGTGCCAGCTCACCACAGGGGCAGGGGATGAACACTGAAGCTTTCTTT. The chain carries TRBV18 and TRBJ1-1, with D maybe TRBD1 (6 bases). The CDR3 contains 16 residues. Deletions cut 1 base from V and 0 bases from J, with 12 bases between. Germline V gene sequence: CDR1 KGHSH, CDR2 LQKENI.

The rearrangement uses TRBV24-1 and TRBJ2-1, with 10 nucleotides matching TRBD1. Germline CDR1 and CDR2: KGHDR and SFDVKD. V dropped 4 bases and J dropped 4; count of bases not matched to a gene: 6. The CDR3 is 16 amino acids. The CDR3 region has the DNA TGTGCCACCAGTGAACCGGGGGGACAGGGGTACAATGAGCAGTTCTTC. Translation: CATSEPGGQGYNEQFF.

V and J are TRBV5-1 and TRBJ1-5; weak D call: TRBD1 (5 bases). In germline, CDR1 is SGHRS, CDR2 YFSETQ. The V gene lost 0 bases and the J gene lost 2 bases, with 6 bases spanning the gap. This CDR3 has 14 amino acids. CDR3 sequence: CASSLVGGNQPQHF. In DNA, the CDR3 is TGCGCCAGCAGCTTGGTAGGGGGCAATCAGCCCCAGCATTTT. The variable domain in full, with the rest retrieved from reference TRBV5-1 and TRBJ1-5, is KAGVTQTPRYLIKTRGQQVTLSCSPISGHRSVSWYQQTPGQGLQFLFEYFSETQRNKGNFPGRFSGRQFSNSRSEMNVSTLELGDSALYLCASSLVGGNQPQHFGDGTRLSIL.

The chain is built from TRBV12-3 or TRBV12-4 and TRBJ1-3; the D gene is possibly TRBD1 (5 bases). This CDR3 has 13 amino acids. V was shortened by 5 bases and J by 7 bases, with 12 bases between the two germline ends. This CDR3 is CASSPVGANTIYF. The DNA of the CDR3 is TGTGCCAGCAGTCCCGTTGGGGCGAACACCATATATTTT.

The chain combines TRBV5-6 with TRBJ1-2; D is uncertain. Germline CDR1 SGHDT, CDR2 YYEEEE. V was pared by 2 bases and J by 3 bases, with 2 bases between. The CDR3 is made up of 11 amino acids. CDR3 in amino acids: CASSFDYGYTF. The DNA for the CDR3 is TGTGCCAGCAGCTTTGACTATGGCTACACCTTC. The variable domain in full, with the rest retrieved from reference TRBV5-6 and TRBJ1-2, is DAGVTQSPTHLIKTRGQQVTLRCSPKSGHDTVSWYQQALGQGPQFIFQYYEEEERQRGNFPDRFSGHQFPNYSSELNVNALLLGDSALYLCASSFDYGYTFGSGTRLTVV.

The CDR3 here is CASSQDSSDTQYF. CDR3 nucleotides: TGTGCCAGCAGCCAGGACAGCTCCGATACGCAGTATTTT. The chain carries TRBV11-3 and TRBJ2-3; a possible D gene is TRBD1 (6 bases). The V gene lost 5 bases and the J gene lost 6 bases, with 12 bases spanning the gap. This CDR3 spans 13 amino acids. Germline V gives CDR1 SGHNT, CDR2 YENEEA.

This clone has only one observation. The V call is TRBV19, the J call TRBJ2-7; 11 nucleotides match TRBD1. V trimming: 4 bases; J trimming: 2 bases; junction bases outside the gene matches: 10. The CDR3 sequence is 17 residues long. Germline assignment: CDR1 LNHDA and CDR2 SQIVND (reference sequence). In nucleotides, the CDR3 is TGTGCCAGTAGTACCCCCCTACCGGGACAGGGGGCCTACGAGCAGTACTTC. Its protein is CASSTPLPGQGAYEQYF.

The V gene is TRBV9, the J gene TRBJ1-1, with unresolved D. The CDR3 is 14 residues long. Trimming took off 0 bases at V and 8 bases at J, with 14 bases between the two ends. From germline, CDR1 is SGDLS and CDR2 YYNGEE. CDR3 residues: CASSVATAGLEAFF. CDR3 bases: TGTGCCAGCAGCGTAGCCACGGCGGGCCTGGAAGCTTTCTTT.

CDR3 sequence reads: CASRGSDSAGNTIYF. The CDR3 nucleotides read TGTGCCAGCAGGGGATCCGACAGCGCTGGAAACACCATATATTTT. The rearrangement links TRBV28 to TRBJ1-3; D may be TRBD1 (5 bases). Germline CDR1 is MDHEN and CDR2 is SYDVKM. The CDR3 is 15 residues long. Trimming took off 6 bases at V and 2 bases at J, with 14 bases between the two ends.

The chain carries TRBV5-4 and TRBJ2-1; perhaps D is TRBD1 or TRBD2 (5 bases each). The germline V gene has CDR1 SGHNT and CDR2 YYREEE (reference sequence). The CDR3 has 13 amino acids. V lost 2 bases and J lost 9, with 12 bases in between. The CDR3 loop is CASSFWGSGEQFF. The CDR3 coding sequence is TGTGCCAGCAGCTTTTGGGGGTCTGGTGAGCAGTTCTTC.

The gene calls are TRBV6-5 and TRBJ2-7; 7 nucleotides align to TRBD1. J lost 3 bases, V lost 2 bases, and 1 base had no gene match. The V gene's germline CDR1 is MNHEY and CDR2 SVGAGI. The CDR3 is 13 amino acids. The CDR3 region is CASSYAGGYEQYF. As DNA, the CDR3 is TGTGCCAGCAGTTACGCAGGGGGCTACGAGCAGTACTTC.